A selection of T cell receptor beta chains follows, all from one sample in a study of OX40 agonist ivuxolimab in advanced cancers. Sequenced by immunoSEQ multiplex PCR; TCRdb stores in-frame clones only, minus some. The data contain tens of thousands of clones, approximately 81% of them singletons. Sequencing used CD4+ or CD8+ T cells sorted from blood, obtained in a trial of the OX40 agonist ivuxolimab. These receptors were collected from an adult with an advanced solid tumor such as melanoma, head and neck, liver or kidney cancer. Both conserved end residues are part of each CDR3. A D gene is named only where the DNA matches it firmly. For some rows the clone size is stated as once, few or many, or as a class when expanded; others skip it.

J | V | size | D | CDR3 | DNA
TRBJ1-6 | TRBV5-1 | few | . | CASSLAGRSPLHF | TGCGCCAGCAGCTTGGCCGGGCGTTCACCCCTCCACTTT
TRBJ2-7 | TRBV7-8 | few | TRBD1 | CASSLGRYRDREYEQYF | TGTGCCAGCAGCTTAGGTCGATATAGGGACAGGGAATACGAGCAGTACTTC
TRBJ2-5 | TRBV7-9 | . | . | CASSADSQETQYF | TGTGCCAGCAGCGCCGACAGTCAAGAGACCCAGTACTTC
TRBJ1-1 | TRBV5-6 | . | TRBD1 | CASSRQGRRDTEAFF | TGTGCCAGCAGCCGACAGGGTCGTAGGGACACTGAAGCTTTCTTT
TRBJ1-2 | TRBV29-1 | . | TRBD1 | CSVGTGSYGYTF | TGCAGCGTGGGGACAGGGAGCTATGGCTACACCTTC
TRBJ2-3 | TRBV5-1 | . | . | CASSLARSSTDTQYF | TGCGCCAGCAGCTTGGCCAGATCTAGCACAGATACGCAGTATTTT
TRBJ1-6 | TRBV28 | . | . | CASSVGGGRNSPLHF | TGTGCCAGCAGTGTGGGAGGGGGGCGGAATTCACCCCTCCACTTT
TRBJ2-7 | TRBV18 | . | TRBD1 | CASSPVTGGGEQYF | TGTGCCAGCTCACCTGTGACAGGGGGGGGCGAGCAGTACTTC
TRBJ2-5 | TRBV30 | once | . | CAWAPEGAGPPSQYF | TGTGCCTGGGCCCCGGAGGGAGCGGGCCCTCCGTCCCAGTACTTC
TRBJ1-3 | TRBV5-1 | once | . | CASSLDVSGNTIYF | TGCGCCAGCAGCTTGGACGTTTCCGGAAACACCATATATTTT
TRBJ2-3 | TRBV7-8 | . | TRBD2 | CASSLVRLAGSLDTQYF | TGTGCCAGCAGCTTAGTTAGACTAGCGGGATCATTAGATACGCAGTATTTT
TRBJ2-5 | TRBV19 | . | TRBD2 | CASSIVGGRSGARSETQYF | TGTGCCAGTAGTATAGTGGGGGGCCGTAGCGGGGCCCGATCAGAGACCCAGTACTTC
TRBJ2-2 | TRBV4-2 | . | . | CASSQDLGGPGELFF | TGTGCCAGCAGCCAAGATCTGGGGGGCCCCGGGGAGCTGTTTTTT
TRBJ2-5 | TRBV7-2 | . | . | CASSLATGEESQYF | TGTGCCAGCAGCCTAGCGACAGGAGAAGAGAGCCAGTACTTC
TRBJ2-7 | TRBV27 | once | . | CASSSPGRAVREQYF | TGTGCCAGCAGTTCCCCGGGCAGGGCTGTACGGGAGCAGTACTTC
TRBJ2-7 | TRBV4-1 | . | TRBD1 | CASSLGTGGPGGYSYEQYF | TGCGCCAGCAGCCTTGGGACAGGGGGCCCTGGCGGCTACTCCTACGAGCAGTACTTC
TRBJ1-1 | TRBV4-2 | . | . | CASSPKTRPAEAFF | TGTGCCAGCAGCCCAAAGACCAGACCCGCTGAAGCTTTCTTT
TRBJ2-5 | TRBV27 | . | . | CASSPSTGEGETQYF | TGTGCCAGCAGTCCCTCAACAGGGGAGGGCGAGACCCAGTACTTC
TRBJ2-7 | TRBV27 | few | . | CASRRTASYEQYF | TGTGCCAGCAGAAGGACAGCCTCCTACGAGCAGTACTTC
TRBJ2-1 | TRBV5-1 | few | TRBD1 | CASSFLKTGGASHEQFF | TGCGCCAGCAGCTTTCTTAAGACAGGGGGCGCGAGCCATGAGCAGTTCTTC
TRBJ2-1 | TRBV6-1 | . | . | CASSERLDEQFF | TGTGCCAGCAGTGAAAGGTTGGATGAGCAGTTCTTC
TRBJ1-1 | TRBV30 | . | . | CAWSRGTLNTEAFF | TGTGCCTGGAGTCGGGGCACCCTAAACACTGAAGCTTTCTTT
TRBJ2-7 | TRBV5-5 | . | TRBD1 | CASSLGTGIGEQYF | TGTGCCAGCAGCTTGGGGACAGGGATAGGCGAGCAGTACTTC
TRBJ1-2 | TRBV4-1 | once | . | CASSQVNGGRYGYTF | TGCGCCAGCAGCCAAGTCAACGGGGGCAGGTATGGCTACACCTTC
TRBJ1-1 | TRBV7-8 | . | . | CASSLAGGVWITEAFF | TGTGCCAGCAGCTTAGCGGGAGGGGTTTGGATCACTGAAGCTTTCTTT
TRBJ1-5 | TRBV27 | . | . | CASSFGQLNQPQHF | TGTGCCAGCAGTTTCGGACAGCTCAATCAGCCCCAGCATTTT
TRBJ2-5 | TRBV5-6 | once | . | CASSLKGAETQYF | TGTGCCAGCAGCTTGAAGGGTGCGGAGACCCAGTACTTC